The 30 T cell receptor beta chains reported below all come from one sample, sequenced in a study of T cells after yellow fever vaccination (dated by TCRdb to between 2019 and 2020). The receptor library was made with 5' RACE. Instrument used: Illumina NovaSeq 6000. In-frame beta chains were kept once TCRdb had trimmed the public reads at Q25 with fastp and called clones with MiXCR. Rows are unified per CDR3 protein, each entry keeping the most common DNA and genes. Across this sample there are approximately 93,000 distinct CDR3 sequences, with 5.8% seen only once. The leading ten clones occupy just over 40% of the sample. The meaning of the sample's treatment or condition label: live attenuated yellow fever vaccine strain. Source: CD8+ T cells sorted from PBMCs, taken 10 days after the yellow fever booster vaccination. Receptors were obtained from a man aged 18 to 29 who received the YFV17D yellow fever vaccine.

This chain links TRBV6-5 with TRBJ2-3; D uncertain. Germline-derived CDR1 and CDR2 are MNHEY and SVGAGI. The CDR3 runs 15 residues. V shed 7 bases and J shed 2 bases, with 16 bases lying between them. In DNA form, the CDR3 reads TGTGCCAGCACTCCCGGTGGAGTAGTCACAGATACGCAGTATTTT. This encodes CASTPGGVVTDTQYF.

This clonotype has only a few counts. V and J are TRBV5-1 and TRBJ1-1; D might be TRBD1 (6 bases). Trimming left V 7 bases short and J 0 bases short, with 13 bases between. The CDR3 is made up of 14 amino acids. Germline loops: CDR1 SGHRS, CDR2 YFSETQ. The CDR3 is CASFVGGMNTEAFF. The CDR3 nucleotides read TGCGCCAGCTTCGTAGGGGGGATGAACACTGAAGCTTTCTTT.

The V and J genes are TRBV7-6 and TRBJ2-5; D might be TRBD1 (6 bases). Germline V lookup: CDR1 SGHVS, CDR2 FNYEAQ. Trimming cost V 4 bases and J 2 bases, with 14 bases left between them. The length of the CDR3 is 15 residues. The CDR3 sequence is CASSYFGQIQETQYF. CDR3 sequence (DNA): TGTGCCAGCAGCTACTTCGGACAGATACAAGAGACCCAGTACTTC.

This clonotype occurred many times. The chain recombines TRBV7-8 with TRBJ2-1; D remains unclear. V lost 1 base to trimming and J lost 10 bases, with 8 bases between them. Germline V gene lookup returns CDR1 SGHVS and CDR2 FQNEAQ. The CDR3 sequence is 12 residues long. The DNA for the CDR3 is TGTGCCAGCAGCTTAGGCTCGAAAGAGCAGTTCTTC. Protein sequence: CASSLGSKEQFF.

The chain recombines TRBV19 with TRBJ1-5, with TRBD1 matching 11 bases. There are 18 residues in the CDR3. V lost 7 bases to trimming and J lost 2 bases; unmatched junction nucleotides: 13. Germline CDR1 reads LNHDA; CDR2 reads SQIVND (reference sequence). CDR3 residues: CASMTGQGEFFGNQPQHF. The CDR3 nucleotides read TGTGCCAGTATGACGGGACAGGGGGAATTTTTCGGCAATCAGCCCCAGCATTTT.

This clonotype was found a few times. The V call is TRBV7-6, the J call TRBJ2-5; D is perhaps TRBD2 (6 bases). CDR1 and CDR2 from the germline V gene are SGHVS and FNYEAQ. Trimming took off 2 bases at V and 1 base at J, with 11 bases between the two ends. This CDR3 contains 15 residues. Here the CDR3 DNA reads TGTGCCAGCAGCTTATGGGGGGAAATCCAAGAGACCCAGTACTTC. Encoded protein: CASSLWGEIQETQYF. The variable domain in full, with the rest retrieved from reference TRBV7-6 and TRBJ2-5, is GAGVSQSPRYKVTKRGQDVALRCDPISGHVSLYWYRQALGQGPEFLTYFNYEAQQDKSGLPNDRFSAERPEGSISTLTIQRTEQRDSAMYRCASSLWGEIQETQYFGPGTRLLVL.

This chain connects TRBV11-1 to TRBJ2-4, with TRBD2 as a possible D gene (5 bases). V dropped 1 base and J dropped 2 bases, with 18 bases sitting between them. Germline V lookup: CDR1 SGHAT, CDR2 FQDESV (reference sequence). The CDR3 loop spans 18 amino acids. CDR3 nucleotide sequence: TGTGCCAGCAGCTTAGGAGGTGGAGGCGGAGTAACCAAAAACATTCAGTACTTC. This gives the protein CASSLGGGGGVTKNIQYF.

This clonotype was detected ten times or more. The J gene is TRBJ2-1, the V gene TRBV7-3, with D possibly being TRBD1 (7 bases). This CDR3 spans 14 amino acids. The V end was cut by 8 bases, the J end by 1 base, with 12 bases between. Germline-derived CDR1 and CDR2 are SGHTA and FQGTGA. CDR3 protein: CASSAGGSYNEQFF. CDR3 DNA sequence: TGTGCCAGCTCCGCAGGGGGGTCCTACAATGAGCAGTTCTTC.

The chain is built from TRBV3-1 and TRBJ2-5; perhaps TRBD2 as D (5 bases). Germline CDR1 reads LGHDT; CDR2 reads YNNKEL (reference sequence). The CDR3 covers 14 residues. Trimming left V 3 bases short and J 2 bases short, with 10 bases between. CDR3 DNA: TGTGCCAGCAGCCACCCACGGGAACAAGAGACCCAGTACTTC. Its translation is CASSHPREQETQYF.

CDR3 sequence: CASSSAGGSGGSTDTQYF. CDR3 coding DNA: TGTGCCAGCAGTTCCGCGGGTGGTTCGGGGGGAAGCACAGATACGCAGTATTTT. The chain employs TRBV12-3 or TRBV12-4 and TRBJ2-3, with TRBD2 matching over 7 bases. There are 18 residues in the CDR3. Losses at the gene ends were 4 bases for V and 0 bases for J; bases not matched to a gene: 13.

The table lists this clonotype with many counts. The gene calls are TRBV5-5 and TRBJ2-3, with unresolved D. The CDR3 totals 16 residues. V was shortened by 0 bases and J by 4 bases, with 15 bases between the two germline ends. Germline CDR1 reads SGHKS; CDR2 reads YYEKEE (reference sequence). CDR3 amino acids: CASSLAGRTLADTQYF. CDR3 nucleotides: TGTGCCAGCAGCTTGGCCGGGCGGACCCTCGCAGATACGCAGTATTTT.

The chain is built from TRBV11-3 and TRBJ2-7; 7 bases are shared with TRBD2. The CDR3 length is 15 residues. CDR1 is SGHNT and CDR2 is YENEEA in the germline V gene. The trim removed 1 base at V and 5 bases at J, leaving 8 bases unmatched. Here the CDR3 DNA reads TGTGCCAGCAGCTTAGGGGACTACCCGAGGCACGAGCAGTACTTC. Translating gives CASSLGDYPRHEQYF.

The table lists this clonotype with a few counts. This rearrangement joins TRBV10-2 to TRBJ2-5; D is undetermined. Trimming left V 8 bases short and J 6 bases short, with 10 bases between. CDR3 length: 11 residues. The V gene's germline CDR1 is WSHSY and CDR2 SAAADI. CDR3: CASENGQTQYF. In DNA, the CDR3 is TGCGCCAGCGAGAATGGGCAGACCCAGTACTTC.

The chain uses TRBV14 and TRBJ2-5; D is perhaps TRBD1 (7 bases). Deletions cut 4 bases from V and 2 bases from J, with 26 bases between. Germline V gene lookup returns CDR1 SGHDN and CDR2 FVKESK. The CDR3 has 19 amino acids. The CDR3 DNA is TGTGCCAGCAGCCCCATGTTGGGGGGCCGGGACAGCGGTCAAGAGACCCAGTACTTC. Protein product: CASSPMLGGRDSGQETQYF. The entire variable domain, with the rest obtained from reference TRBV14 and TRBJ2-5, is as follows: EAGVTQFPSHSVIEKGQTVTLRCDPISGHDNLYWYRRVMGKEIKFLLHFVKESKQDESGMPNNRFLAERTGGTYSTLKVQPAELEDSGVYFCASSPMLGGRDSGQETQYFGPGTRLLVL.

This clonotype was found a few times. The J gene is TRBJ2-1, the V gene TRBV4-2, with a tentative D call TRBD2 (7 bases). The CDR3 loop spans 11 amino acids. V was trimmed by 8 bases and J by 10 bases, leaving 12 bases between them. Germline assignment: CDR1 LGHNA and CDR2 YNFKEQ. The CDR3 reads CASLGGQEQFF. Here the CDR3 DNA reads TGTGCCAGCTTGGGGGGGCAGGAGCAGTTCTTC.

This clonotype has only a few counts. This chain joins TRBV6-5 and TRBJ2-7, with D possibly matching TRBD1 (5 bases). V was pared by 5 bases and J by 5 bases, with 16 bases between. Germline CDR1 and CDR2: MNHEY and SVGAGI. This CDR3 is built from 14 residues. CDR3 sequence (DNA): TGTGCCAGCAGTGCCCAGGGTTTCCACCACGAGCAGTACTTC. Translated, it gives CASSAQGFHHEQYF.

This clonotype was picked up a small number of times. CDR3 in DNA: TGTGCCAGCAGTGATCGACAGGGGTCAGGCTATCGAAACATTCAGTACTTC. Protein product: CASSDRQGSGYRNIQYF. J is TRBJ2-4 and V is TRBV6-1; TRBD1 agrees at 8 bases. CDR1 MNHNS and CDR2 SASEGT come from the germline V gene. J was trimmed by 6 bases and V by 3 bases; bases with no gene match: 13. This CDR3 spans 17 amino acids.

This clonotype appeared many times. The chain joins TRBV7-6 to TRBJ2-3, with 8 bases identical to TRBD2. The germline gives CDR1 SGHVS, CDR2 FNYEAQ. This CDR3 contains 13 residues. With 11 bases clipped from V and 4 bases from J, the junction kept 8 bases outside the gene matches. The CDR3 DNA reads TGTGCCGGGAGGCCGCGGGGGGCAGATACGCAGTATTTT. Its translation is CAGRPRGADTQYF.

The V and J genes are TRBV5-5 and TRBJ1-2; D remains ambiguous. The V gene lost 0 bases and the J gene lost 5 bases, with 11 bases spanning the gap. The germline gives CDR1 SGHKS, CDR2 YYEKEE (reference sequence). The CDR3 has 14 amino acids. For the CDR3, the DNA is TGTGCCAGCAGCTTGGCCGGGAGTAGTTATGGCTACACCTTC. Its protein is CASSLAGSSYGYTF.

The chain uses TRBV4-1 and TRBJ1-6; D uncertain. The germline V gene has CDR1 MGHRA and CDR2 YSYEKL. Trimming took off 2 bases at V and 4 bases at J, with 12 bases between the two ends. The CDR3 is 16 amino acids. The CDR3 sequence: CASSQRMGRYNSPLHF. CDR3 nucleotide sequence: TGCGCCAGCAGCCAAAGAATGGGCAGATATAATTCACCCCTCCACTTT.

The table lists this clonotype with a few counts. The rearrangement joins TRBV6-2 or TRBV6-3 to TRBJ1-2, with D perhaps TRBD1 (6 bases). Germline lookup yields CDR1 MNHEY and CDR2 SVGEGT. Trimming left V 4 bases short and J 3 bases short, with 18 bases between. This CDR3 is 16 amino acids long. The CDR3: CASSFPGHLLDYGYTF. CDR3 DNA: TGTGCCAGCAGTTTTCCGGGACACCTACTCGACTATGGCTACACCTTC.

This clonotype was recorded a few times. V usage is TRBV25-1 and J usage is TRBJ2-2, with TRBD1 matching 9 bases. The CDR3 sequence is 20 residues long. Germline values: CDR1 MGHDK, CDR2 SYGVNS. Trimming took 1 base from V and 0 from J; bases not matched to a gene: 12. CDR3 DNA sequence: TGTGCCAGCAGTGAATTACTCGGGACAGGGAGGTTTGCGAACACCGGGGAGCTGTTTTTT. Translating it yields CASSELLGTGRFANTGELFF.

This clonotype was recorded a few times. The chain employs TRBV12-3 or TRBV12-4 and TRBJ2-2; 10 positions agree with TRBD2. The CDR3 contains 16 residues. V lost 8 bases and J lost 3; bases outside the gene matches: 9. Here the CDR3 reads CASGESGGADTGELFF. CDR3 in DNA: TGTGCCAGCGGCGAAAGCGGGGGGGCCGACACCGGGGAGCTGTTTTTT.

This clonotype has more than one count but fewer than ten. This rearrangement joins TRBV5-1 to TRBJ2-7; D unresolved. With 0 bases removed from V and 2 bases from J, the gap between germline ends came to 12 bases. The CDR3 has 15 residues. Germline V CDR1 and CDR2: SGHRS, YFSETQ. The CDR3 DNA sequence: TGCGCCAGCAGCTTGGTGTTTCCGGGCACCTACGAGCAGTACTTC. As protein: CASSLVFPGTYEQYF.

DNA for the CDR3: TGTGCCAGCAGCTTAGCTGGGGGGGGGGCCAGGTCAGATACGCAGTATTTT. As protein: CASSLAGGGARSDTQYF. This rearrangement joins TRBV7-8 to TRBJ2-3; tentative D call: TRBD2 (7 bases). Germline CDR1 reads SGHVS; CDR2 reads FQNEAQ. The CDR3 has 17 residues. V lost 0 bases to trimming and J lost 4 bases, with 17 bases between them.

V usage is TRBV6-2 or TRBV6-3 and J usage is TRBJ2-3; TRBD1 aligns across 10 bases. Germline-derived CDR1 and CDR2 are MNHEY and SVGEGT. The CDR3 is 15 amino acids. V dropped 2 bases and J dropped 5; count of bases not matched to a gene: 4. CDR3 loop: CASSYGTGVRDTQYF. Here the CDR3 DNA reads TGTGCCAGCAGTTACGGGACAGGGGTACGAGATACGCAGTATTTT.

This chain connects TRBV19 to TRBJ2-1; D remains ambiguous. This CDR3 spans 16 amino acids. The germline V gene has CDR1 LNHDA and CDR2 SQIVND (reference sequence). V lost 5 bases to trimming and J lost 2 bases, with 16 bases between them. CDR3 protein: CASSFDGVSTYNEQFF. CDR3 DNA sequence: TGTGCCAGTAGTTTCGATGGGGTCTCCACCTACAATGAGCAGTTCTTC.

The rearrangement uses TRBV7-7 and TRBJ2-5; 8 bases align to TRBD1. CDR1 is SSHAT, CDR2 FNYEAQ, per germline (reference sequence). The CDR3 runs 17 residues. The V segment lost 4 bases and the J segment 5 bases; nucleotides outside the gene matches: 15. For the CDR3, the DNA is TGTGCCAGCAGCTCCAATGAGCAGGGGGCCAGGGAGGAGACCCAGTACTTC. Protein product: CASSSNEQGAREETQYF.

V and J are TRBV7-9 and TRBJ2-1; 7 bases line up with TRBD1. The CDR3 sequence is 16 residues long. J was trimmed by 6 bases and V by 0 bases; bases with no gene match: 8. Germline V gives CDR1 SEHNR, CDR2 FQNEAQ (reference sequence). The CDR3 region has the DNA TGTGCCAGCAGCTTAGCAGCCCGGCCAGGGGGCAATGAGCAGTTCTTC. Residues: CASSLAARPGGNEQFF.

This clonotype showed up just a few times. V gene TRBV7-9 combines with J gene TRBJ1-1, with D unclear. V dropped 6 bases and J dropped 8 bases, with 10 bases sitting between them. CDR3 length: 11 amino acids. CDR1 is SEHNR and CDR2 is FQNEAQ in the germline V gene (reference sequence). This CDR3 reads CASRPRGEAFF. CDR3 nucleotides: TGTGCCAGCAGGCCGCGGGGAGAAGCTTTCTTT. The full variable domain, rest sourced from reference TRBV7-9 and TRBJ1-1, is DTGVSQNPRHKITKRGQNVTFRCDPISEHNRLYWYRQTLGQGPEFLTYFQNEAQLEKSRLLSDRFSAERPKGSFSTLEIQRTEQGDSAMYLCASRPRGEAFFGQGTRLTVV.